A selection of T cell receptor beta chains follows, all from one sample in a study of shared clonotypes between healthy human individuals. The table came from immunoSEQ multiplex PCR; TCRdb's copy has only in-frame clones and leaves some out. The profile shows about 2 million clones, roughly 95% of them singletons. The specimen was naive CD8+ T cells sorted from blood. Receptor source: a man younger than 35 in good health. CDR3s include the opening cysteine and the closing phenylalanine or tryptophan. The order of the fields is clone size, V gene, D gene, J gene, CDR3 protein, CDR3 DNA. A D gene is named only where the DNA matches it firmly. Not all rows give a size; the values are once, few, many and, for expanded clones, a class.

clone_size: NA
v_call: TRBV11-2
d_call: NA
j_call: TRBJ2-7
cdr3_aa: CASSLLDSYEQYF
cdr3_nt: TGTGCCAGCAGCTTGCTGGACTCATACGAGCAGTACTTC

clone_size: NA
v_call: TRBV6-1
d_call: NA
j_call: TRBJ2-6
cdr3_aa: CASSVRDVFSGANVLTF
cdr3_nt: TGTGCCAGCAGTGTCCGGGACGTCTTCTCTGGGGCCAACGTCCTGACTTTC

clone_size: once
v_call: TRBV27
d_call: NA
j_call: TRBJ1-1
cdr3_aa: CASRQGGFTEAFF
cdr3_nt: TGTGCCAGCAGGCAAGGGGGATTTACTGAAGCTTTCTTT

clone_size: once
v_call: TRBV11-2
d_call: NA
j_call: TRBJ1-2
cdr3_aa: CASSLVTGGGYTF
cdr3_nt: TGTGCCAGCAGCTTAGTAACAGGTGGTGGCTACACCTTC

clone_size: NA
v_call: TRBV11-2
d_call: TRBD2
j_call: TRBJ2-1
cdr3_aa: CASSPTPGGGDEQFF
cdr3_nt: TGTGCCAGCAGCCCAACCCCGGGAGGGGGAGATGAGCAGTTCTTC

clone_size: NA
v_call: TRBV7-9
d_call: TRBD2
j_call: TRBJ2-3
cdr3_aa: CASSGLAGEDPTDTQYF
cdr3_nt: TGTGCCAGCAGCGGACTAGCGGGAGAAGACCCCACAGATACGCAGTATTTT

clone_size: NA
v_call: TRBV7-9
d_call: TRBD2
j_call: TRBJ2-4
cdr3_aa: CASSDIAGGQNIQYF
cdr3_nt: TGTGCCAGCAGCGATATAGCGGGGGGCCAAAACATTCAGTACTTC

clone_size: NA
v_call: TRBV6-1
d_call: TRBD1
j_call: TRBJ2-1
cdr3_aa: CASSEAPTGDNEQFF
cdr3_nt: TGTGCCAGCAGTGAAGCCCCGACAGGGGACAATGAGCAGTTCTTC

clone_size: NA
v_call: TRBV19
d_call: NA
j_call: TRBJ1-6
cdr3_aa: CASSTWTHGDSPLHF
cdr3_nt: TGTGCCAGTAGTACTTGGACTCACGGCGATTCACCCCTCCACTTT

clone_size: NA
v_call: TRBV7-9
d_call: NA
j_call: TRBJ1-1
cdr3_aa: CASSSLGGSATEAFF
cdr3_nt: TGTGCCAGCAGCAGCCTCGGGGGGTCGGCCACTGAAGCTTTCTTT

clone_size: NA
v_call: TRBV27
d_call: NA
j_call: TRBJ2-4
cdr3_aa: CASSLSLGAAKNIQYF
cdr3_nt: TGTGCCAGCAGTTTATCCCTGGGAGCCGCCAAAAACATTCAGTACTTC

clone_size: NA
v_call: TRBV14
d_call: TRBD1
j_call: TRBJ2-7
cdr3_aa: CASSPGQGYEQYF
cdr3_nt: TGTGCCAGCAGCCCTGGACAGGGGTACGAGCAGTACTTC

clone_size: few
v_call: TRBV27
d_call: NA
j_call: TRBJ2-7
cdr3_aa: CASSSHSLTGPPYEQYF
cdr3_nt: TGTGCCAGCAGTTCTCACTCTCTGACGGGCCCACCTTACGAGCAGTACTTC

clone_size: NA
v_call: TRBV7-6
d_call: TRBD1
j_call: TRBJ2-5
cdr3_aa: CASSLDRVRETQYF
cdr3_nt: TGTGCCAGCAGCCTCGACAGGGTTCGAGAGACCCAGTACTTC

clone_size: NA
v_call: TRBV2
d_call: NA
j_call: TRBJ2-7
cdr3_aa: CASRSDPGSVYEQYF
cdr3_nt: TGTGCCAGCAGGTCGGATCCCGGGAGCGTCTACGAGCAGTACTTC

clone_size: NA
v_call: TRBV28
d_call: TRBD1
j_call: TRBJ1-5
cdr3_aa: CASGQGEQPQHF
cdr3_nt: TGTGCCAGCGGACAGGGAGAACAGCCCCAGCATTTT

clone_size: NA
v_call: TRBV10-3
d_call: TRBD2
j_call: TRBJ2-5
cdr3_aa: CAISDSGGIAGEEETQYF
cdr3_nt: TGTGCCATCAGTGACTCCGGCGGTATAGCGGGAGAGGAAGAGACCCAGTACTTC

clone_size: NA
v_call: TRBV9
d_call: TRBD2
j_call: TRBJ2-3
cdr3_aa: CASSGANGGTTDTQYF
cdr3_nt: TGTGCCAGCAGCGGGGCCAACGGGGGGACCACAGATACGCAGTATTTT

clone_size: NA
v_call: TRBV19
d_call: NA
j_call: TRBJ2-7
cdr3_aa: CASSIADSAYEQYF
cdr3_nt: TGTGCCAGTAGTATAGCAGACAGTGCTTACGAGCAGTACTTC

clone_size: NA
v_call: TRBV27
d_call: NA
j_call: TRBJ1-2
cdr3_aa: CASGYLGGYTF
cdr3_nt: TGTGCCAGCGGCTATTTGGGTGGCTACACCTTC